A selection of T cell receptor beta chains follows, all from one sample in a study of graft-versus-host responses after intestinal transplantation. Their antigen targets remain unknown. Measured with immunoSEQ multiplex PCR; TCRdb has only the in-frame clones, and not every one. The sample lists approximately 68,000 clones; roughly 89% were seen once. The sequencing here drew on unstimulated CD8+ T cells sorted from spleen or lymph node cells, taken before transplant. The receptors come from a human donor who was the organ donor for an intestinal transplant. Both conserved end residues are part of each CDR3. Each record gives: clone size, J gene, V gene, D gene, CDR3 DNA, CDR3 protein. The D gene is left open where the match is weak. A row's size may be missing; if present it is once, few, many or a size class.

clone size: .
J gene: TRBJ1-5
V gene: TRBV4-1
D gene: .
CDR3 DNA: TGCGCCAGCAGCCAAGATAACGGGAGGGTGGGTCAGCCCCAGCATTTT
CDR3 protein: CASSQDNGRVGQPQHF

clone size: .
J gene: TRBJ1-2
V gene: TRBV4-2
D gene: TRBD1
CDR3 DNA: TGTGCCAGCAGCCAGGTGGCCACAGGGGTAACTAACTATGGCTACACCTTC
CDR3 protein: CASSQVATGVTNYGYTF

clone size: .
J gene: TRBJ1-1
V gene: TRBV5-6
D gene: .
CDR3 DNA: TGTGCCAGCAGCAACAAGTACCGTCACACCATTGCGAACACTGAAGCTTTCTTT
CDR3 protein: CASSNKYRHTIANTEAFF

clone size: few
J gene: TRBJ1-2
V gene: TRBV11-2
D gene: .
CDR3 DNA: TGTGCCAGCAGCTTAATCTTGGGGCCAGGGGTCGACTATGGCTACACCTTC
CDR3 protein: CASSLILGPGVDYGYTF

clone size: .
J gene: TRBJ1-2
V gene: TRBV19
D gene: .
CDR3 DNA: TGTGCCAGTAGTATTATGGCAGACTATGGCTACACCTTC
CDR3 protein: CASSIMADYGYTF

clone size: .
J gene: TRBJ2-3
V gene: TRBV5-6
D gene: .
CDR3 DNA: TGTGCCAGCAGCCCAGGGGTAGGCACAGATACGCAGTATTTT
CDR3 protein: CASSPGVGTDTQYF

clone size: .
J gene: TRBJ1-1
V gene: TRBV5-1
D gene: .
CDR3 DNA: TGCGCCAGCAGCTCGGACAGCACTGAAGCTTTCTTT
CDR3 protein: CASSSDSTEAFF

clone size: .
J gene: TRBJ1-2
V gene: TRBV2
D gene: TRBD1
CDR3 DNA: TGTGCCAGCAGGGTCCCGGGACAGGGGGGGTATGGCTACACCTTC
CDR3 protein: CASRVPGQGGYGYTF

clone size: .
J gene: TRBJ1-2
V gene: TRBV6-5
D gene: TRBD1
CDR3 DNA: TGTGCCAGCACTACAGGGGACGCCTATGGCTACACCTTC
CDR3 protein: CASTTGDAYGYTF

clone size: .
J gene: TRBJ1-2
V gene: TRBV9
D gene: TRBD1
CDR3 DNA: TGTGCCAGCAGCCCATTGGACAGGGCGGGGGATGGCTACACCTTC
CDR3 protein: CASSPLDRAGDGYTF

clone size: .
J gene: TRBJ1-5
V gene: TRBV28
D gene: .
CDR3 DNA: TGTGCCAGCAGTTTGACAGTTCGTGGAGAGCCCCAGCATTTT
CDR3 protein: CASSLTVRGEPQHF

clone size: few
J gene: TRBJ1-2
V gene: TRBV27
D gene: .
CDR3 DNA: TGTGCCAAGAAAACCGGACAACCGATTAACTATGGCTACACCTTC
CDR3 protein: CAKKTGQPINYGYTF

clone size: .
J gene: TRBJ1-5
V gene: TRBV27
D gene: .
CDR3 DNA: TGTGCCAGCAGTTTGAGTGCTAATCAGCCCCAGCATTTT
CDR3 protein: CASSLSANQPQHF

clone size: few
J gene: TRBJ1-6
V gene: TRBV6-1
D gene: .
CDR3 DNA: TGTGCCAGCAGTCTCACGACACGATCACCCCTCCACTTT
CDR3 protein: CASSLTTRSPLHF

clone size: .
J gene: TRBJ2-1
V gene: TRBV6-1
D gene: .
CDR3 DNA: TGTGCCAGCAGTGATGACATCCGCTCCTACAATGAGCAGTTCTTC
CDR3 protein: CASSDDIRSYNEQFF

clone size: .
J gene: TRBJ1-1
V gene: TRBV29-1
D gene: .
CDR3 DNA: TGCAGCGTTGATCCCCAGGGAAGCACTGAAGCTTTCTTT
CDR3 protein: CSVDPQGSTEAFF

clone size: once
J gene: TRBJ1-2
V gene: TRBV28
D gene: .
CDR3 DNA: TGTGCCAGCAGTTTCAGGGCACTTGCCTATGGCTACACCTTC
CDR3 protein: CASSFRALAYGYTF

clone size: .
J gene: TRBJ1-6
V gene: TRBV6-1
D gene: .
CDR3 DNA: TGTGCCAGCAGCCACGGCAGGCCCCTGTCACCCCTCCACTTT
CDR3 protein: CASSHGRPLSPLHF

clone size: .
J gene: TRBJ1-4
V gene: TRBV7-2
D gene: .
CDR3 DNA: TGTGCCAGCAGTCCTAGCAAAGCAACTAATGAAAAACTGTTTTTT
CDR3 protein: CASSPSKATNEKLFF

clone size: .
J gene: TRBJ2-5
V gene: TRBV5-6
D gene: TRBD2
CDR3 DNA: TGTGCCAGCTGGGGGCTAGCGGGGGGAGCGGAAGAAGAGACCCAGTACTTC
CDR3 protein: CASWGLAGGAEEETQYF

clone size: .
J gene: TRBJ2-1
V gene: TRBV4-1
D gene: TRBD1
CDR3 DNA: TGCGCCAGCAGCAAGGGGACAGGGGATTACAATGAGCAGTTCTTC
CDR3 protein: CASSKGTGDYNEQFF

clone size: .
J gene: TRBJ2-5
V gene: TRBV7-9
D gene: .
CDR3 DNA: TGTGCCAGCAGCTTACTGGGGGGGGCCGGCGGCGAGACCCAGTACTTC
CDR3 protein: CASSLLGGAGGETQYF

clone size: .
J gene: TRBJ1-3
V gene: TRBV28
D gene: .
CDR3 DNA: TGTGCCAGCAGTCCGCGGGAGACGAAGGGCTCTGGAAACACCATATATTTT
CDR3 protein: CASSPRETKGSGNTIYF

clone size: .
J gene: TRBJ2-1
V gene: TRBV27
D gene: TRBD1
CDR3 DNA: TGTGCCAGCAGTTTATATACCGGGACAGAAGCCTACAATGAGCAGTTCTTC
CDR3 protein: CASSLYTGTEAYNEQFF

clone size: .
J gene: TRBJ1-4
V gene: TRBV19
D gene: .
CDR3 DNA: TGTGCCAGTAGTATAGATGGAGAAGAAAAACTGTTTTTT
CDR3 protein: CASSIDGEEKLFF

clone size: .
J gene: TRBJ1-1
V gene: TRBV5-6
D gene: .
CDR3 DNA: TGTGCCAGCAGCAACGGGGTGAACACTGAAGCTTTCTTT
CDR3 protein: CASSNGVNTEAFF

clone size: .
J gene: TRBJ1-5
V gene: TRBV7-9
D gene: .
CDR3 DNA: TGTGCCAGCACGGGGGGGGCAGGTCAGCCCCAGCATTTT
CDR3 protein: CASTGGAGQPQHF

clone size: once
J gene: TRBJ1-1
V gene: TRBV7-6
D gene: .
CDR3 DNA: TGTGCCAGCAGCCCCCTTGGCGCCACAGGGAGAGAAACTGAAGCTTTCTTT
CDR3 protein: CASSPLGATGRETEAFF

clone size: .
J gene: TRBJ1-1
V gene: TRBV29-1
D gene: .
CDR3 DNA: TGCAGCGTTTGTACAGGATTATGCACTGAAGCTTTCTTT
CDR3 protein: CSVCTGLCTEAFF

clone size: .
J gene: TRBJ1-1
V gene: TRBV15
D gene: TRBD1
CDR3 DNA: TGTGCCACCAGCAGAGATAAGGGACAGGCCACTGAAGCTTTCTTT
CDR3 protein: CATSRDKGQATEAFF

clone size: once
J gene: TRBJ2-5
V gene: TRBV6-5
D gene: .
CDR3 DNA: TGTGCCAGCAGTTACGGTGCCGGGTGGCAAGAGACCCAGTACTTC
CDR3 protein: CASSYGAGWQETQYF

clone size: .
J gene: TRBJ2-6
V gene: TRBV9
D gene: .
CDR3 DNA: TGTGCCAGCAGCGTAGTCCCGGGGTTGGAGGTGGACGTCCTGACTTTC
CDR3 protein: CASSVVPGLEVDVLTF

clone size: .
J gene: TRBJ1-1
V gene: TRBV13
D gene: .
CDR3 DNA: TGTGCCAGCAGCTTCTACCGCATGAACACTGAAGCTTTCTTT
CDR3 protein: CASSFYRMNTEAFF

clone size: .
J gene: TRBJ2-1
V gene: TRBV7-6
D gene: TRBD2
CDR3 DNA: TGTGCCAGCAGCTTAGCGGGGACTAGCGGGGTGGATGAGCAGTTCTTC
CDR3 protein: CASSLAGTSGVDEQFF